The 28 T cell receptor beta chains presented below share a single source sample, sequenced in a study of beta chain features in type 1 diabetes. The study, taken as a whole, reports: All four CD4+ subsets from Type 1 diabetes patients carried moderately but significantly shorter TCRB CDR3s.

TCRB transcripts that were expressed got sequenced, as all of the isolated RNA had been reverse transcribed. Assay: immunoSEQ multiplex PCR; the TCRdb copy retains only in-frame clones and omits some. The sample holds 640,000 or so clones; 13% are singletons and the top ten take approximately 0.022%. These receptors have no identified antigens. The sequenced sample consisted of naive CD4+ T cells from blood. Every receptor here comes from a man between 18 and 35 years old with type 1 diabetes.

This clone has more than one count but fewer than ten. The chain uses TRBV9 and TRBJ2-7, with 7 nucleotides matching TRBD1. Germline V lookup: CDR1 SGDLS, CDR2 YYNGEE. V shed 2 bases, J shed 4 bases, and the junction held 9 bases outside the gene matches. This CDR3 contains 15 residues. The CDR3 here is CASSVGAGGRYEQYF. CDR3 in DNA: TGTGCCAGCAGCGTGGGTGCAGGGGGTAGGTACGAGCAGTACTTC.

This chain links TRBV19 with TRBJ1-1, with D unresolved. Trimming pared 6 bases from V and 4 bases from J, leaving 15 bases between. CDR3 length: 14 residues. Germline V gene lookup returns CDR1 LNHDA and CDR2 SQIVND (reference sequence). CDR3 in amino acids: CASRNQAGGTEAFF. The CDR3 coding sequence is TGTGCCAGTAGAAATCAGGCCGGTGGCACTGAAGCTTTCTTT.

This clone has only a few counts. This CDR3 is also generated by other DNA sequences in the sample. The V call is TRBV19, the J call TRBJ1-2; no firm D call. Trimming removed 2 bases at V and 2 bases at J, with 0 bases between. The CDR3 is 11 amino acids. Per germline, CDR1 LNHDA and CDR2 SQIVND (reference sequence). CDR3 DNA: TGTGCCAGTAGTATAAACTATGGCTACACCTTC. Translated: CASSINYGYTF.

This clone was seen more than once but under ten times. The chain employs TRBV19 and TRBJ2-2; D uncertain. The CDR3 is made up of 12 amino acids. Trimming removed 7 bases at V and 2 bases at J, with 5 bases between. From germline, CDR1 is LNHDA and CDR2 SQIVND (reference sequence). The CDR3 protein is CASNGNTGELFF. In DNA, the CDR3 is TGTGCCAGTAATGGAAACACCGGGGAGCTGTTTTTT.

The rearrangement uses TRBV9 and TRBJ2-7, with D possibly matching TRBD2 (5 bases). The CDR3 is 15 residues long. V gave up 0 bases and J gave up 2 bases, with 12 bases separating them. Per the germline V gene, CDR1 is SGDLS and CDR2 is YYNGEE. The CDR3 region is CASSVGLAETYEQYF. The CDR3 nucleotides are TGTGCCAGCAGCGTAGGCCTAGCCGAGACCTACGAGCAGTACTTC. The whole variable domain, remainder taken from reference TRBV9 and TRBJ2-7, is DSGVTQTPKHLITATGQRVTLRCSPRSGDLSVYWYQQSLDQGLQFLIQYYNGEERAKGNILERFSAQQFPDLHSELNLSSLELGDSALYFCASSVGLAETYEQYFGPGTRLTVT.

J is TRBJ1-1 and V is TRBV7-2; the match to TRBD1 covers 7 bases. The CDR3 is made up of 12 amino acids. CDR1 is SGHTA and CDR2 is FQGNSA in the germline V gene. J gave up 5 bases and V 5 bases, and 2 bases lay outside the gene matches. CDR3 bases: TGTGCCAGCAGCACGACAGGGACTGAAGCTTTCTTT. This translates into CASSTTGTEAFF.

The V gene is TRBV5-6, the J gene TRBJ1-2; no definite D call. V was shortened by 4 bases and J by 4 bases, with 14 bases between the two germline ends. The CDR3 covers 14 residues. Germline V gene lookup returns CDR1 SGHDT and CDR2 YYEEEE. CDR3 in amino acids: CASSHSGSPYGYTF. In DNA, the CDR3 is TGTGCCAGCAGCCACTCCGGTAGTCCCTATGGCTACACCTTC.

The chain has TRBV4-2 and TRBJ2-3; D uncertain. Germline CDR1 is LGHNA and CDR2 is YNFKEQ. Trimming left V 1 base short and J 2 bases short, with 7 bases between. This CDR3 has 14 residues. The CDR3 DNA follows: TGTGCCAGCAGCCAAGCGGAATACACAGATACGCAGTATTTT. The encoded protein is CASSQAEYTDTQYF.

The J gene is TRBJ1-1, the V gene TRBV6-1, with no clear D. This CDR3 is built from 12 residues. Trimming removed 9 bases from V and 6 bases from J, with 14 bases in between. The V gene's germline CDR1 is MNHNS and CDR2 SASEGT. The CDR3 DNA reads TGTGCCAGTGATATCGCGGAAGCTGAAGCTTTCTTT. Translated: CASDIAEAEAFF.

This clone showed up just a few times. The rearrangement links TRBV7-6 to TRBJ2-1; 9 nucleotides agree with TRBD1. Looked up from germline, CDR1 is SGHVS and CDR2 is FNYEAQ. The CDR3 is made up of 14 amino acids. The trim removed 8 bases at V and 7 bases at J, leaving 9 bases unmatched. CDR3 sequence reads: CASSPGQGGNEQFF. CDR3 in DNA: TGTGCCAGCTCCCCGGGACAGGGTGGGAATGAGCAGTTCTTC.

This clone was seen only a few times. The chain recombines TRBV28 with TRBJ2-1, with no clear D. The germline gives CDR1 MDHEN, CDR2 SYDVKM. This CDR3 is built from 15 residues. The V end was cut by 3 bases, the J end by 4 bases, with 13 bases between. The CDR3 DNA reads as TGTGCCAGCAGTTTGGTCAGGCTATCTTACAATGAGCAGTTCTTC. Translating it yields CASSLVRLSYNEQFF.

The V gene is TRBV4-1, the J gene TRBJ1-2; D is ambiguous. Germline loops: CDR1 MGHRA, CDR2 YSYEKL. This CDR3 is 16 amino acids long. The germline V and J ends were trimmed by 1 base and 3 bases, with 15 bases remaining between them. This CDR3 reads CASSQVRPSVDYGYTF. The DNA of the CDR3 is TGCGCCAGCAGCCAAGTTAGGCCATCGGTCGACTATGGCTACACCTTC.

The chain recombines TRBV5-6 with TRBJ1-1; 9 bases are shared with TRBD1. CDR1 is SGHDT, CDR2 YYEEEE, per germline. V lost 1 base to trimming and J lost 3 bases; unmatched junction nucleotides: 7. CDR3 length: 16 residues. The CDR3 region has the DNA TGTGCCAGCAGCTTGCGTTGGGACAGGGTAGACACTGAAGCTTTCTTT. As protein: CASSLRWDRVDTEAFF.

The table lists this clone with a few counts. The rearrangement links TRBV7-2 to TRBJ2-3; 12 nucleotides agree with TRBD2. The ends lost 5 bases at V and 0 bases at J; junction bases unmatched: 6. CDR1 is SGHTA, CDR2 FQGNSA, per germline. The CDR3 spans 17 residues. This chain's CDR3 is CASSRRLAGVSTDTQYF. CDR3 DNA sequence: TGTGCCAGCAGCCGTAGACTAGCGGGGGTGAGCACAGATACGCAGTATTTT.

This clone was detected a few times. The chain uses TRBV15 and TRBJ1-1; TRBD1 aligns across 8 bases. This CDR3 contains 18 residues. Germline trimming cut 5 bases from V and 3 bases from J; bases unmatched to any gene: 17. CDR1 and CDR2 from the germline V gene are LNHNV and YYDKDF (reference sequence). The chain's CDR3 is CATSATLRQGAGDTEAFF. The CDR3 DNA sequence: TGTGCCACCAGCGCTACCCTAAGGCAGGGGGCTGGGGACACTGAAGCTTTCTTT.

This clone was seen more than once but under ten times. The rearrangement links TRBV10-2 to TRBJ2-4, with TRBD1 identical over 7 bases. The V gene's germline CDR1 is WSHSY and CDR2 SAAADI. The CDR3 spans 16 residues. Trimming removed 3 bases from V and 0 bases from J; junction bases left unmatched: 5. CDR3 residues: CASSDDRAIAKNIQYF. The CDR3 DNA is TGCGCCAGCAGTGATGACAGGGCCATAGCCAAAAACATTCAGTACTTC.

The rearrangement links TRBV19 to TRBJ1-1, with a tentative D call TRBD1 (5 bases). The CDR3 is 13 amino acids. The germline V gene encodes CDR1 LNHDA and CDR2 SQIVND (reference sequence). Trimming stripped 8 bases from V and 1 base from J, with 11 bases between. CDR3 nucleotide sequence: TGTGCCAGTGGCGAGACAGAGAACACTGAAGCTTTCTTT. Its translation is CASGETENTEAFF.

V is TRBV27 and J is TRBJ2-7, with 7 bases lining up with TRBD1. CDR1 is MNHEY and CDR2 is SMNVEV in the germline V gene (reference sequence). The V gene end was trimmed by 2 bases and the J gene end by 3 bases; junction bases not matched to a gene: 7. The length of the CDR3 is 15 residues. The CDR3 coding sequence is TGTGCCAGCAGTTTAATGAGGGGGCTCCTCTACGAGCAGTACTTC. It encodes CASSLMRGLLYEQYF.

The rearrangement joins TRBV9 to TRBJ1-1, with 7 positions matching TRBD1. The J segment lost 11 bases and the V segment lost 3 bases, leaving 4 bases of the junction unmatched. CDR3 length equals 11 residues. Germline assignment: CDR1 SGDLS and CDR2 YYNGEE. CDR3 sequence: CASSATGVAFF. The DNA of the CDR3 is TGTGCCAGCAGCGCTACAGGGGTGGCTTTCTTT.

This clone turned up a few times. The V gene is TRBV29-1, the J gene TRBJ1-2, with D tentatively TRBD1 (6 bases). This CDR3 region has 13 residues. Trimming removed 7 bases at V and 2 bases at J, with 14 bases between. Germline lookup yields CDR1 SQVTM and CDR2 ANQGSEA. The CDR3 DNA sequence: TGCAGCGCCTTGTCCGGGGGCAACTATGGCTACACCTTC. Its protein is CSALSGGNYGYTF.

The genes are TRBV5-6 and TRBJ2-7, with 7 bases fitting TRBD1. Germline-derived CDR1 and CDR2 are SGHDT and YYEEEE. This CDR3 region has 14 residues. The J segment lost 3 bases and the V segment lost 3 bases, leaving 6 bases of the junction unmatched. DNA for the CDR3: TGTGCCAGCAGCTCGACAGGGAGTCACTACGAGCAGTACTTC. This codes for CASSSTGSHYEQYF.

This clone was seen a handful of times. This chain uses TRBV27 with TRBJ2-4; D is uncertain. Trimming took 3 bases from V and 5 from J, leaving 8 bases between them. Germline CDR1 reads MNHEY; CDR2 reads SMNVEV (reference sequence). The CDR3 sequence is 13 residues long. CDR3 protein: CASSFLSENIQYF. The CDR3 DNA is TGTGCCAGCAGTTTTCTGTCAGAAAACATTCAGTACTTC.

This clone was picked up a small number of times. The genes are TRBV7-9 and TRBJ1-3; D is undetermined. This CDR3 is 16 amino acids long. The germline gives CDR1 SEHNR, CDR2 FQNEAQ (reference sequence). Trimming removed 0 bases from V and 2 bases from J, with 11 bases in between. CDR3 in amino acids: CASSLAGNTPGNTIYF. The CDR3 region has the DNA TGTGCCAGCAGCTTAGCCGGGAACACCCCTGGAAACACCATATATTTT.

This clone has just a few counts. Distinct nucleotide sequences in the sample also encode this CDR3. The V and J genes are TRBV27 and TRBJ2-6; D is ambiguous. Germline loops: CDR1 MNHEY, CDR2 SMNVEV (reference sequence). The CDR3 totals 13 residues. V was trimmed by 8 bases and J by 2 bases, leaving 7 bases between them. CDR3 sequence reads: CASSLAGANVLTF. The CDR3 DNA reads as TGTGCCAGCTCCCTGGCTGGGGCCAACGTCCTGACTTTC.

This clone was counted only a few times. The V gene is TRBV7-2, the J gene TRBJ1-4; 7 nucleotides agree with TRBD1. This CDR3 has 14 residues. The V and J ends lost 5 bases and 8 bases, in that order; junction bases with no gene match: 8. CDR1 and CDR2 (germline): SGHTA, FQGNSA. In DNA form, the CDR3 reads TGTGCCAGCAGCCGAGGACAGGCCTGGGAAAAACTGTTTTTT. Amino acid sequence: CASSRGQAWEKLFF.

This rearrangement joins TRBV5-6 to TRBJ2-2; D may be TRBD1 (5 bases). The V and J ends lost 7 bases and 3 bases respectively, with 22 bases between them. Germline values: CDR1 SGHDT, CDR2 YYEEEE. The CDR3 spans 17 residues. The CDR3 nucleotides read TGTGCCAGCCGCACGAGTGGGGCAGGGTATTACACCGGGGAGCTGTTTTTT. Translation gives CASRTSGAGYYTGELFF. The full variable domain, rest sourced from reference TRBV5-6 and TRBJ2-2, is DAGVTQSPTHLIKTRGQQVTLRCSPKSGHDTVSWYQQALGQGPQFIFQYYEEEERQRGNFPDRFSGHQFPNYSSELNVNALLLGDSALYLCASRTSGAGYYTGELFFGEGSRLTVL.

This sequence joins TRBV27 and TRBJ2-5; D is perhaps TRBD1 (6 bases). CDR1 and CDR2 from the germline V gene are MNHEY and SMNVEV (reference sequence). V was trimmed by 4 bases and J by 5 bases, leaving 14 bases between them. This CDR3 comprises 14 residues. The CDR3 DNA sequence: TGTGCCAGCAGTTCGTACAGGGTAGGGGAGACCCAGTACTTC. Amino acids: CASSSYRVGETQYF.

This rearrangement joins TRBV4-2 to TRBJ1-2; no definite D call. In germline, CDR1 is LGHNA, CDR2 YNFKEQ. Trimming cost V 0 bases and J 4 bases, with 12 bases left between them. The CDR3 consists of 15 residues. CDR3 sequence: CASSQERRQPYGYTF. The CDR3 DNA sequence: TGTGCCAGCAGCCAAGAGAGGCGGCAGCCCTATGGCTACACCTTC.